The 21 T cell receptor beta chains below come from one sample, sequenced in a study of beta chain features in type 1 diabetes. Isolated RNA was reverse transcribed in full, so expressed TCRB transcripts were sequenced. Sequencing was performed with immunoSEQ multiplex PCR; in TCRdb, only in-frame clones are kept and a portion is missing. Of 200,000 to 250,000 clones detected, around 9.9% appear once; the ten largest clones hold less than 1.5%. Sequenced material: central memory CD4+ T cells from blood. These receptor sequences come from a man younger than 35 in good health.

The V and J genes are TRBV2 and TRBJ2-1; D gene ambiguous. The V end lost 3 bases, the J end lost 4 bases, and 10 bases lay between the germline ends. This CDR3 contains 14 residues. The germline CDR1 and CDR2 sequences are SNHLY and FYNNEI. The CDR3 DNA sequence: TGTGCCAGCAGTGACCCCTCAGGATACAATGAGCAGTTCTTC. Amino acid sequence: CASSDPSGYNEQFF.

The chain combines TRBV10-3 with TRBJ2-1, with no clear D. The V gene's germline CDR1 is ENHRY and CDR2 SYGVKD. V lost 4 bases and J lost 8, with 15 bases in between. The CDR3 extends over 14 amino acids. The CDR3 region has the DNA TGTGCCATCAGTGCCTACCAGAGTTCCTATGAGCAGTTCTTC. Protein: CAISAYQSSYEQFF.

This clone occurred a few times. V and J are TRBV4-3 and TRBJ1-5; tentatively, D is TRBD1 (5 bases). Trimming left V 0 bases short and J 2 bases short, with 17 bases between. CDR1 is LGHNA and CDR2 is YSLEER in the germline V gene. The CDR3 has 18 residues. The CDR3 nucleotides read TGCGCCAGCAGCCAAGACACCTCCGGGGCGAAGGGCAATCAGCCCCAGCATTTT. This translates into CASSQDTSGAKGNQPQHF.

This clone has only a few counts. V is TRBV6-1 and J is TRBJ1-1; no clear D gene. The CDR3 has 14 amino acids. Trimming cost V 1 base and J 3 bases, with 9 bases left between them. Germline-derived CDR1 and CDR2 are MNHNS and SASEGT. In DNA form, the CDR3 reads TGTGCCAGCAGTGAAGTTGGAGCAGACACTGAAGCTTTCTTT. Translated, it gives CASSEVGADTEAFF.

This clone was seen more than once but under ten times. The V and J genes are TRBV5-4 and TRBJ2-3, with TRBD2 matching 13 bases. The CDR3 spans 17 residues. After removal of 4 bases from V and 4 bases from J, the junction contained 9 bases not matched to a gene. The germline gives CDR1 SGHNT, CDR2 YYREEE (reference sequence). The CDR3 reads CASSLGLAGVVADTQYF. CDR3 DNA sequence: TGTGCCAGCAGCCTAGGACTAGCGGGAGTTGTCGCAGATACGCAGTATTTT.

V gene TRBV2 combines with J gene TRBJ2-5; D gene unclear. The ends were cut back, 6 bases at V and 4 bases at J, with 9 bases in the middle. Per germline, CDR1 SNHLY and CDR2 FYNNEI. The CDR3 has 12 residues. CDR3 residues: CASRPVSETQYF. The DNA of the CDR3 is TGTGCCAGCAGGCCAGTCTCAGAGACCCAGTACTTC.

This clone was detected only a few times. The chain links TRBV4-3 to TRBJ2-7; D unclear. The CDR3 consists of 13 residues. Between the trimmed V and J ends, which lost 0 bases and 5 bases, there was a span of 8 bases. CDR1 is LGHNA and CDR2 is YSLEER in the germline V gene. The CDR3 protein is CASSQEAFHEQYF. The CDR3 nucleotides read TGCGCCAGCAGCCAAGAGGCATTCCACGAGCAGTACTTC.

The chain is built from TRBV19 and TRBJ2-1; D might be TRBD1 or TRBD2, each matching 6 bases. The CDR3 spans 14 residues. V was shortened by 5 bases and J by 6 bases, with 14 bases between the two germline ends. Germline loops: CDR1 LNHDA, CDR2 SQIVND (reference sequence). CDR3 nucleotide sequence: TGTGCCAGTAGTGTCCTCCGGGGGCGCAATGAGCAGTTCTTC. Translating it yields CASSVLRGRNEQFF.

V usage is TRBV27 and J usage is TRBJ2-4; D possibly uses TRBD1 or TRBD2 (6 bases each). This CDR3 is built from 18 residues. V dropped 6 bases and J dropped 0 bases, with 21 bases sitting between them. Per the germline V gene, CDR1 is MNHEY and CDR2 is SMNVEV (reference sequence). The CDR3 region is CASSPLVGGSIAKNIQYF. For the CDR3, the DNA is TGTGCCAGCAGCCCCCTCGTCGGGGGCTCGATAGCCAAAAACATTCAGTACTTC.

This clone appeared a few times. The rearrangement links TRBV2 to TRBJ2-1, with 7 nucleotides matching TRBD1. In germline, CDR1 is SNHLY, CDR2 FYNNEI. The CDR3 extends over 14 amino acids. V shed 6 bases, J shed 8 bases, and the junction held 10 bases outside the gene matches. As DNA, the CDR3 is TGTGCCAGCAGAAGGGACAGTGGCCAGGATGAGCAGTTCTTC. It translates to CASRRDSGQDEQFF.

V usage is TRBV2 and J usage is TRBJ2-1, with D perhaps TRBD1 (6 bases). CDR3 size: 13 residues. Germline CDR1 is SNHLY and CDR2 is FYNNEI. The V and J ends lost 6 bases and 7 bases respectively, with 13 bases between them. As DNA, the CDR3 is TGTGCCAGCAGGGCGGACAGAAGAAATGAGCAGTTCTTC. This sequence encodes CASRADRRNEQFF.

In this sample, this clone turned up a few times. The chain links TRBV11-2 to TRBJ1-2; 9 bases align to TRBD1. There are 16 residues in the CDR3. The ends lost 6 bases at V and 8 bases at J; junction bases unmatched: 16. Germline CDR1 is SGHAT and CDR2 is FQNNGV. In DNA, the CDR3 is TGTGCCAGCAGTCCCGGGACAGGGTTCGACCTTAGGGGCTACACCTTC. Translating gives CASSPGTGFDLRGYTF.

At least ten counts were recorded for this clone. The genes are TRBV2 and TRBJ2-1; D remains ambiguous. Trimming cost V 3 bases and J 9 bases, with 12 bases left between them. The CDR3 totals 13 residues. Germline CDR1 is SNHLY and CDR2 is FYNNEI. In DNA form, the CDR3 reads TGTGCCAGCAGTGATGTAGGGATAATTGAGCAGTTCTTC. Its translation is CASSDVGIIEQFF.

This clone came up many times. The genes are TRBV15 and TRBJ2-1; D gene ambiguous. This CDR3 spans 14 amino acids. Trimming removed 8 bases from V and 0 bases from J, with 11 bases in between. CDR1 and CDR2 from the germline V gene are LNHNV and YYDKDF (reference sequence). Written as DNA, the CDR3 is TGTGCCACCGCGCTCCTAAGCTCCTACAATGAGCAGTTCTTC. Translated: CATALLSSYNEQFF.

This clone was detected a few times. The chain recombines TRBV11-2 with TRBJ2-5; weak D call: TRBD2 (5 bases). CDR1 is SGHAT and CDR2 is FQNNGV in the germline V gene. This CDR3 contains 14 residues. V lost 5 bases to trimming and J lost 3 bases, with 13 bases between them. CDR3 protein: CASSPITREETQYF. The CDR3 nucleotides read TGTGCCAGCAGCCCGATTACTAGGGAAGAGACCCAGTACTTC.

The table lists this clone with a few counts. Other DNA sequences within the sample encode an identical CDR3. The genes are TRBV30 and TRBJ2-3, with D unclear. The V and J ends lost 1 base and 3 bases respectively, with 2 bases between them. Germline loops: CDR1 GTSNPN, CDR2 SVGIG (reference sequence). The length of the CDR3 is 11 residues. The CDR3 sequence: CAWSGTDTQYF. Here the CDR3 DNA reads TGTGCCTGGAGTGGAACAGATACGCAGTATTTT.

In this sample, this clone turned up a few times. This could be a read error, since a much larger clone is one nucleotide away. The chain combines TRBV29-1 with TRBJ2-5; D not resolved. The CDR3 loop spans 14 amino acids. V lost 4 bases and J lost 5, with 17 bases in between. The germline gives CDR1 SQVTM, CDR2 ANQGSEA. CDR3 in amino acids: CSVAEGNFRETQYF. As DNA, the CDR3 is TGCAGCGTTGCAGAAGGAAACTTCCGGGAGACCCAGTACTTC.

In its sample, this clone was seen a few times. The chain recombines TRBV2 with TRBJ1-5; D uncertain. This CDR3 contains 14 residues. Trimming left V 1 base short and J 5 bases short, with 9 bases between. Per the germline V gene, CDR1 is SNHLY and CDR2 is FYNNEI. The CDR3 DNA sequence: TGTGCCAGCAGTGAAGACAGAGATCATCAGCCCCAGCATTTT. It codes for CASSEDRDHQPQHF.

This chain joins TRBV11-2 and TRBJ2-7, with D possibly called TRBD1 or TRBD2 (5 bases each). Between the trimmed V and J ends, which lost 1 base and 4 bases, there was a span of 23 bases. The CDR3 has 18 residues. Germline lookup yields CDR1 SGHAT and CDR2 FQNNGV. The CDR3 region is CASSLAQVRATRGYEQYF. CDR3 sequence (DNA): TGTGCCAGCAGCTTAGCGCAGGTCAGGGCCACGAGGGGTTACGAGCAGTACTTC.

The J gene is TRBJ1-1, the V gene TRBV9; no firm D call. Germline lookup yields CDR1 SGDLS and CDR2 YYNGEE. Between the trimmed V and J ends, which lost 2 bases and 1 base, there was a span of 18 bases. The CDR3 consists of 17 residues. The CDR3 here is CASSVSPSLAGNTEAFF. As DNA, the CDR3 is TGTGCCAGCAGCGTGTCACCAAGCCTGGCGGGGAACACTGAAGCTTTCTTT.

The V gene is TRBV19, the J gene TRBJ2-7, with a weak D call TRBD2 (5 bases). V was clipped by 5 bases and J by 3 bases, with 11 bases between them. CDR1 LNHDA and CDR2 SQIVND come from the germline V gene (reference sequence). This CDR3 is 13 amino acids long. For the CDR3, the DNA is TGTGCCAGTAGTTCCCAGCGGCGCTACGAGCAGTACTTC. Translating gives CASSSQRRYEQYF.